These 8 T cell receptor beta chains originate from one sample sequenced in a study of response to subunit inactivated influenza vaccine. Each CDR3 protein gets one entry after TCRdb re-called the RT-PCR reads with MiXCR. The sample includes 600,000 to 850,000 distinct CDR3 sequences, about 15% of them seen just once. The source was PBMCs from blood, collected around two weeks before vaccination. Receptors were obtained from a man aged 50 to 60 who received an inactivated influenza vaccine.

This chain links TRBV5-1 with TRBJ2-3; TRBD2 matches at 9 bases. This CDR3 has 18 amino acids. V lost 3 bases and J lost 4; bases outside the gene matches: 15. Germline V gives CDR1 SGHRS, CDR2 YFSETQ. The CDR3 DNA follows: TGCGCCAGCAGCTCGAAAAAATTTAGCGGGGGTGGGGCAGATACGCAGTATTTT. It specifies CASSSKKFSGGGADTQYF.

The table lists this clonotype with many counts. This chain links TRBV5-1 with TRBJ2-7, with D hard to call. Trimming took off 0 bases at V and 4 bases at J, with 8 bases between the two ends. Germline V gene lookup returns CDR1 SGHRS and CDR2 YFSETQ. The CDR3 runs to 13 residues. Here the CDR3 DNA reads TGCGCCAGCAGCTTGGTGATCGGATACGAGCAGTACTTC. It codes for CASSLVIGYEQYF.

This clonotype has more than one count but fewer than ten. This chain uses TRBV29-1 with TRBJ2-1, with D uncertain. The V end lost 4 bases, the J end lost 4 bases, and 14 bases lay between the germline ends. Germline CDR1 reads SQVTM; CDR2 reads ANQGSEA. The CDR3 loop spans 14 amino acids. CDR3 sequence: CSVGPPEPYNEQFF. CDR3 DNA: TGCAGCGTTGGACCTCCGGAGCCGTACAATGAGCAGTTCTTC.

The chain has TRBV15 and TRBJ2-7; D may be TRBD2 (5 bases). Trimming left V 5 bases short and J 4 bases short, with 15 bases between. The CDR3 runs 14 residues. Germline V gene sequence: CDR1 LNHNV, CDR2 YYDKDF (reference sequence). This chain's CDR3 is CATSPLDGIYEQYF. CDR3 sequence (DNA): TGTGCCACCAGCCCACTCGACGGGATTTACGAGCAGTACTTC. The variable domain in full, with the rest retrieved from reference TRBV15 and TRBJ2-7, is DAMVIQNPRYQVTQFGKPVTLSCSQTLNHNVMYWYQQKSSQAPKLLFHYYDKDFNNEADTPDNFQSRRPNTSFCFLDIRSPGLGDTAMYLCATSPLDGIYEQYFGPGTRLTVT.

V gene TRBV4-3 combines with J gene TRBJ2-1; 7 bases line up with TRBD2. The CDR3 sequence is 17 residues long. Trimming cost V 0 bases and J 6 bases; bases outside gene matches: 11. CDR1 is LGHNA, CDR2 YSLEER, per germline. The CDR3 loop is CASSQEPGGGPFNEQFF. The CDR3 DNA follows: TGCGCCAGCAGCCAAGAACCGGGGGGAGGGCCGTTCAATGAGCAGTTCTTC.

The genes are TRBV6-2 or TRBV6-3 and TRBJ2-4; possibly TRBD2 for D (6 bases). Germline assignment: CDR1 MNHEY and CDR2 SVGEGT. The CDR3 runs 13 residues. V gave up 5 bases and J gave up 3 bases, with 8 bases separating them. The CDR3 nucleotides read TGTGCCAGCAGTATGGGGGGCAAAAACATTCAGTACTTC. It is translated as CASSMGGKNIQYF.

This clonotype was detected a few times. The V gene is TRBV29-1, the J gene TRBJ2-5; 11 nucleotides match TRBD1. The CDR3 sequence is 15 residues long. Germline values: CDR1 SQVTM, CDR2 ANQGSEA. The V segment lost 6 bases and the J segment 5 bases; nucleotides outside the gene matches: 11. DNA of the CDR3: TGCAGCGTGATTCGGACAGGGGGCAGGCTGGAGACCCAGTACTTC. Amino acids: CSVIRTGGRLETQYF.

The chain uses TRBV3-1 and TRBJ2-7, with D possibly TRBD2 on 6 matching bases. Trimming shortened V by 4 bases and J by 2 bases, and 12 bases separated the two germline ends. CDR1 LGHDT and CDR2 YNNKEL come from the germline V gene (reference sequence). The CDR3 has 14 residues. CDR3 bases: TGTGCCAGCAGCCGCCGGGACTCCCCCTACGAGCAGTACTTC. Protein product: CASSRRDSPYEQYF.